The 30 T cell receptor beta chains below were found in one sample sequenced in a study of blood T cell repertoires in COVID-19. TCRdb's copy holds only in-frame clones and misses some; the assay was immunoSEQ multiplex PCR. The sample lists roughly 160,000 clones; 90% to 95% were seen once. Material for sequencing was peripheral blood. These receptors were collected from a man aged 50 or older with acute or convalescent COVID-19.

The chain's CDR3 is CASSASGPGTYNEQFF. DNA of the CDR3: TGTGCCAGCAGCGCTAGCGGCCCAGGGACCTACAATGAGCAGTTCTTC. The chain combines TRBV13 with TRBJ2-1, with 7 bases that match TRBD2. The V gene's germline CDR1 is PRHDT and CDR2 FYEKMQ (reference sequence). J gave up 2 bases and V 5 bases, and 9 bases lay outside the gene matches. There are 16 residues in the CDR3. The complete variable domain, with remaining parts taken from reference TRBV13 and TRBJ2-1, reads AAGVIQSPRHLIKEKRETATLKCYPIPRHDTVYWYQQGPGQDPQFLISFYEKMQSDKGSIPDRFSAQQFSDYHSELNMSSLELGDSALYFCASSASGPGTYNEQFFGPGTRLTVL.

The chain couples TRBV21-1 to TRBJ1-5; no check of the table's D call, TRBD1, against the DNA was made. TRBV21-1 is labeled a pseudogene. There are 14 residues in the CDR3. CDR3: CASSRTGVFGPQHF. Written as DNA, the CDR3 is TGTGCCAGCAGCCGGACAGGGGTTTTTGGGCCCCAGCATTTT.

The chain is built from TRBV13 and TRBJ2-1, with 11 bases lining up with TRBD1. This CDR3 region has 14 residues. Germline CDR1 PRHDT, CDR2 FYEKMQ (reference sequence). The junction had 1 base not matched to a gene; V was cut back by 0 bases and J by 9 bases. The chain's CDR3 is CASSLGGQGAEQFF. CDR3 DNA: TGTGCCAGCAGCTTAGGAGGACAGGGGGCTGAGCAGTTCTTC.

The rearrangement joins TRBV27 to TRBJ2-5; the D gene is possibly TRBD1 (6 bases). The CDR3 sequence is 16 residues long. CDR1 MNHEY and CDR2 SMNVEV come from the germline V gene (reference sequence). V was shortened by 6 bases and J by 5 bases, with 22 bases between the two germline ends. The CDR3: CASSQVGGRSWETQYF. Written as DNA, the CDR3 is TGTGCCAGCAGCCAAGTAGGGGGACGGTCCTGGGAGACCCAGTACTTC.

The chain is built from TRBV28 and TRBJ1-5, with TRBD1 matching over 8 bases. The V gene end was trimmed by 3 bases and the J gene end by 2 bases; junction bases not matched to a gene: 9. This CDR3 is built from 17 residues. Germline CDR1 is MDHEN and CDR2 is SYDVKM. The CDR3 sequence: CASSFPLRDRRNQPQHF. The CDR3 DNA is TGTGCCAGCAGTTTTCCCCTCCGGGACAGGCGCAATCAGCCCCAGCATTTT.

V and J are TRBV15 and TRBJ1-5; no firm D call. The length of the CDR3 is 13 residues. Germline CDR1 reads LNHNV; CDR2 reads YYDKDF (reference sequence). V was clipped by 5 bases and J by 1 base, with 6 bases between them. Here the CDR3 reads CATSGQSNQPQHF. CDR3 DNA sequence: TGTGCCACCAGCGGGCAGAGCAATCAGCCCCAGCATTTT.

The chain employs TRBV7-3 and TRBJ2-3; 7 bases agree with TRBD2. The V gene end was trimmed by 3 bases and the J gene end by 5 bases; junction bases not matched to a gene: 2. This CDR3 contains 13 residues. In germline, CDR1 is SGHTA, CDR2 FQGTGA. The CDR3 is CASSFAGEDTQYF. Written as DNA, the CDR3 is TGTGCCAGCAGCTTTGCGGGGGAAGATACGCAGTATTTT. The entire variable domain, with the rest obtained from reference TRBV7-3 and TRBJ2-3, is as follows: GAGVSQTPSNKVTEKGKYVELRCDPISGHTALYWYRQSLGQGPEFLIYFQGTGAADDSGLPNDRFFAVRPEGSVSTLKIQRTERGDSAVYLCASSFAGEDTQYFGPGTRLTVL.

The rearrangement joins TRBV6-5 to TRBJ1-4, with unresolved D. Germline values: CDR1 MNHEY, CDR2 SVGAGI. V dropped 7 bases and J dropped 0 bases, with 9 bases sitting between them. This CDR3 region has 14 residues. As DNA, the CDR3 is TGTGCCAGCATGGAGGTCGCAACTAATGAAAAACTGTTTTTT. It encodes CASMEVATNEKLFF.

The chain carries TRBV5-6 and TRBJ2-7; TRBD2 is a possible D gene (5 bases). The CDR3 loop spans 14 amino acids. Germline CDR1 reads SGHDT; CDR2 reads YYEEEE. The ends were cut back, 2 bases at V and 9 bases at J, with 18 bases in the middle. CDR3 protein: CASSLGWRPEGQYF. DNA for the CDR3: TGTGCCAGCAGCTTAGGGTGGAGGCCTGAGGGGCAGTACTTC.

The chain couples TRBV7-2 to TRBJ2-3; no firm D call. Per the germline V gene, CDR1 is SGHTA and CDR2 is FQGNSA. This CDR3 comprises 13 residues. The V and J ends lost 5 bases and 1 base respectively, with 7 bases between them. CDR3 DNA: TGTGCCAGCAGCCCGGGTGGCACAGATACGCAGTATTTT. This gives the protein CASSPGGTDTQYF.

CDR3 sequence: CASSSRLAGGSPNTGELFF. CDR3 DNA: TGTGCCAGCAGCTCAAGACTAGCGGGGGGGTCACCAAACACCGGGGAGCTGTTTTTT. The chain couples TRBV7-7 to TRBJ2-2; 14 bases are shared with TRBD2. Losses at the gene ends were 4 bases for V and 2 bases for J; bases not matched to a gene: 9. The CDR3 runs 19 residues. In germline, CDR1 is SSHAT, CDR2 FNYEAQ (reference sequence). Combining the CDR3 with reference TRBV7-7 and TRBJ2-2 gives the whole variable domain GAGVSQSPRYKVTKRGQDVTLRCDPISSHATLYWYQQALGQGPEFLTYFNYEAQPDKSGLPSDRFSAERPEGSISTLTIQRTEQRDSAMYRCASSSRLAGGSPNTGELFFGEGSRLTVL.

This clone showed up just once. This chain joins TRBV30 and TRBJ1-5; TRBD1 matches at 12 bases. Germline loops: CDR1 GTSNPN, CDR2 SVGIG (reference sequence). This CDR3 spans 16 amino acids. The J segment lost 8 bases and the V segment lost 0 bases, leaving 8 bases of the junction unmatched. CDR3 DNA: TGTGCCTGGAGTGTAATAGGGGACAGGGGGCTTAAGCCCCAGCATTTT. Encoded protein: CAWSVIGDRGLKPQHF.

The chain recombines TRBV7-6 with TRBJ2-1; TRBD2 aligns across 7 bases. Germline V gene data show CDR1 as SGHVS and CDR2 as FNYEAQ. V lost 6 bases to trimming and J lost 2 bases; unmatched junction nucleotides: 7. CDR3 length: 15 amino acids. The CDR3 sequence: CASRLSSGTYNEQFF. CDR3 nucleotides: TGTGCCAGCAGGCTCTCTAGCGGAACCTACAATGAGCAGTTCTTC. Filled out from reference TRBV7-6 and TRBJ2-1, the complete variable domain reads GAGVSQSPRYKVTKRGQDVALRCDPISGHVSLYWYRQALGQGPEFLTYFNYEAQQDKSGLPNDRFSAERPEGSISTLTIQRTEQRDSAMYRCASRLSSGTYNEQFFGPGTRLTVL.

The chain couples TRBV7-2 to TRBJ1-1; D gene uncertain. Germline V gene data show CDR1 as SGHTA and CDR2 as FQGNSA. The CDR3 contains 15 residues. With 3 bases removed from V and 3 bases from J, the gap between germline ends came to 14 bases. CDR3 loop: CASSFRLGADTEAFF. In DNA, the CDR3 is TGTGCCAGCAGCTTCCGTCTGGGAGCGGACACTGAAGCTTTCTTT.

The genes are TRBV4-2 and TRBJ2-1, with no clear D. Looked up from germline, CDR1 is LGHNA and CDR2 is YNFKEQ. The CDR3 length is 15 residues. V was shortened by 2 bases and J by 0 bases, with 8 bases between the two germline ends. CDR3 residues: CASSQRRSSYNEQFF. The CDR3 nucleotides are TGTGCCAGCAGCCAACGCCGGAGCTCCTACAATGAGCAGTTCTTC.

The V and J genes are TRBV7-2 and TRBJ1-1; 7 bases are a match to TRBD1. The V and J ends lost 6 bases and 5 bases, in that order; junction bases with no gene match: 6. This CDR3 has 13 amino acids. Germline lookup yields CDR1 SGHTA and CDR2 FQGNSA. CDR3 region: CASSDRDRTEAFF. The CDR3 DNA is TGTGCCAGCAGTGACAGGGATCGGACTGAAGCTTTCTTT.

CDR3 sequence (DNA): TGTGCCAGCAGTTTAGACGGGAACACTGAAGCTTTCTTT. Translating it yields CASSLDGNTEAFF. The chain has TRBV12-3 or TRBV12-4 and TRBJ1-1; D remains unclear. The CDR3 consists of 13 residues. Trimming took off 1 base at V and 1 base at J, with 4 bases between the two ends.

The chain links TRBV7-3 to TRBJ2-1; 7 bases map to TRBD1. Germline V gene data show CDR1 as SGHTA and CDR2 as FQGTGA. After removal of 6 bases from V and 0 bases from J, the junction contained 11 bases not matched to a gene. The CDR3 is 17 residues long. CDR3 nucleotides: TGTGCCAGCAGTCGAACAGGGGCGCAATCCTCCTACAATGAGCAGTTCTTC. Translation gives CASSRTGAQSSYNEQFF.

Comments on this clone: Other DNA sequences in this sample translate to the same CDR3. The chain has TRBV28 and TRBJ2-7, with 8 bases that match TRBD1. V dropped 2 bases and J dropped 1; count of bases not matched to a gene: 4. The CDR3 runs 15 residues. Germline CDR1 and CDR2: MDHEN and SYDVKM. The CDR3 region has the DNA TGTGCCAGCAGTTTAGGGACAGGAGTGTCCTACGAGCAGTACTTC. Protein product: CASSLGTGVSYEQYF. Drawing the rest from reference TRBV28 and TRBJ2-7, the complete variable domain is DVKVTQSSRYLVKRTGEKVFLECVQDMDHENMFWYRQDPGLGLRLIYFSYDVKMKEKGDIPEGYSVSREKKERFSLILESASTNQTSMYLCASSLGTGVSYEQYFGPGTRLTVT.

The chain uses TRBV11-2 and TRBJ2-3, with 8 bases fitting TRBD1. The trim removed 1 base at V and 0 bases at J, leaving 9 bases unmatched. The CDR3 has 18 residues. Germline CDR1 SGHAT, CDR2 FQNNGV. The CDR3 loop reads CASSLGRGLGSSTDTQYF. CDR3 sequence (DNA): TGTGCCAGCAGCTTAGGCAGGGGGCTCGGAAGTAGCACAGATACGCAGTATTTT. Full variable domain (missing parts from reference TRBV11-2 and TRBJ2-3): EAGVAQSPRYKIIEKRQSVAFWCNPISGHATLYWYQQILGQGPKLLIQFQNNGVVDDSQLPKDRFSAERLKGVDSTLKIQPAKLEDSAVYLCASSLGRGLGSSTDTQYFGPGTRLTVL.

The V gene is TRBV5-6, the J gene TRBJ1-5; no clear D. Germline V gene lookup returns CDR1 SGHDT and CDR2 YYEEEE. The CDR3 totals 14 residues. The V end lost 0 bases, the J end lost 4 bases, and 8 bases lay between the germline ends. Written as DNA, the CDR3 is TGTGCCAGCAGCTTGGGAGGGTCTAATCAGCCCCAGCATTTT. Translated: CASSLGGSNQPQHF.

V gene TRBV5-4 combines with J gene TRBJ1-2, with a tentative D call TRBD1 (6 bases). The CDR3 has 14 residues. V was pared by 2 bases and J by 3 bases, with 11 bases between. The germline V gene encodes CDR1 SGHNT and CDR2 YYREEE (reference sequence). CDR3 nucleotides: TGTGCCAGCAGCTTACAGACAGGAGACTATGGCTACACCTTC. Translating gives CASSLQTGDYGYTF.

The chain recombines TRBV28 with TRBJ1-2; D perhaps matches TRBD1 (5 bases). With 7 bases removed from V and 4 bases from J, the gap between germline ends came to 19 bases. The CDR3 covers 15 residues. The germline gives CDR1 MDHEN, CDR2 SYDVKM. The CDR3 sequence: CASNTGPPGVYGYTF. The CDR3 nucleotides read TGTGCCAGCAACACGGGTCCTCCGGGGGTCTATGGCTACACCTTC.

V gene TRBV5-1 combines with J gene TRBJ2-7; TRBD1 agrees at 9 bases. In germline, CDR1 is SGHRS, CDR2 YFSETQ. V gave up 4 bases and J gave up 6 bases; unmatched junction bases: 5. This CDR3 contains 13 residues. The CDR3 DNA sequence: TGCGCCAGCAGCCCCGGGACAGGGTCCGAGCAGTACGTC. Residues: CASSPGTGSEQYV.

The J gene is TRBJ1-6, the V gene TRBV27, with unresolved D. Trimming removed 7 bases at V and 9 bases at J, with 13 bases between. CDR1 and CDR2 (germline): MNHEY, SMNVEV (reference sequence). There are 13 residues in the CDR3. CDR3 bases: TGTGCCAGCACCGGACTATGGGGTTCACCCCTCCACTTT. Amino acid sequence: CASTGLWGSPLHF.

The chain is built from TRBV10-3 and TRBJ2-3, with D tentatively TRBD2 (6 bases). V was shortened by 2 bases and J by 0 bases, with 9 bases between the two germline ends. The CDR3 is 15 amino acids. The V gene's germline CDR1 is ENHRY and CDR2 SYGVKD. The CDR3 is CAISEGGASTDTQYF. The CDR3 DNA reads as TGTGCCATCAGTGAGGGAGGGGCCAGCACAGATACGCAGTATTTT.

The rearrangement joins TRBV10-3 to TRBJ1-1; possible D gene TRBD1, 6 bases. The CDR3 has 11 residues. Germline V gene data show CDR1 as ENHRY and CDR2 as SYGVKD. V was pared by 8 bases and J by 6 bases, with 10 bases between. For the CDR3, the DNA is TGTGCCATCGTTCAGGGGTCTGAAGCTTTCTTT. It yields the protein CAIVQGSEAFF.

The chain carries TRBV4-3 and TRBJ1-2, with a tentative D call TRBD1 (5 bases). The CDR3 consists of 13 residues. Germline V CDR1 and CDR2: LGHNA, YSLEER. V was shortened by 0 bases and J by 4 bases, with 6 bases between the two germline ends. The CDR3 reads CASSQETGYGYTF. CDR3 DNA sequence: TGCGCCAGCAGCCAAGAAACAGGCTATGGCTACACCTTC.

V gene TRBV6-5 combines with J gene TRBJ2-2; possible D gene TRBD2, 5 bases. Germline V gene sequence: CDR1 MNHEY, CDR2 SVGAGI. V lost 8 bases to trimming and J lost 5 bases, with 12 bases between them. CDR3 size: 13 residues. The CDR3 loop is CASLSSGTGELFF. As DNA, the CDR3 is TGTGCCAGCCTAAGTTCGGGGACCGGGGAGCTGTTTTTT.

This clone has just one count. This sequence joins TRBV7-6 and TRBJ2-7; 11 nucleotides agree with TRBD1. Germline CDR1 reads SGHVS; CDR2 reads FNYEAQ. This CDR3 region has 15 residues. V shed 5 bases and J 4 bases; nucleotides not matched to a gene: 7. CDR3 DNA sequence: TGTGCCAGCAGCACTACCGGGACAGGGGGTTACGAGCAGTACTTC. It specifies CASSTTGTGGYEQYF.